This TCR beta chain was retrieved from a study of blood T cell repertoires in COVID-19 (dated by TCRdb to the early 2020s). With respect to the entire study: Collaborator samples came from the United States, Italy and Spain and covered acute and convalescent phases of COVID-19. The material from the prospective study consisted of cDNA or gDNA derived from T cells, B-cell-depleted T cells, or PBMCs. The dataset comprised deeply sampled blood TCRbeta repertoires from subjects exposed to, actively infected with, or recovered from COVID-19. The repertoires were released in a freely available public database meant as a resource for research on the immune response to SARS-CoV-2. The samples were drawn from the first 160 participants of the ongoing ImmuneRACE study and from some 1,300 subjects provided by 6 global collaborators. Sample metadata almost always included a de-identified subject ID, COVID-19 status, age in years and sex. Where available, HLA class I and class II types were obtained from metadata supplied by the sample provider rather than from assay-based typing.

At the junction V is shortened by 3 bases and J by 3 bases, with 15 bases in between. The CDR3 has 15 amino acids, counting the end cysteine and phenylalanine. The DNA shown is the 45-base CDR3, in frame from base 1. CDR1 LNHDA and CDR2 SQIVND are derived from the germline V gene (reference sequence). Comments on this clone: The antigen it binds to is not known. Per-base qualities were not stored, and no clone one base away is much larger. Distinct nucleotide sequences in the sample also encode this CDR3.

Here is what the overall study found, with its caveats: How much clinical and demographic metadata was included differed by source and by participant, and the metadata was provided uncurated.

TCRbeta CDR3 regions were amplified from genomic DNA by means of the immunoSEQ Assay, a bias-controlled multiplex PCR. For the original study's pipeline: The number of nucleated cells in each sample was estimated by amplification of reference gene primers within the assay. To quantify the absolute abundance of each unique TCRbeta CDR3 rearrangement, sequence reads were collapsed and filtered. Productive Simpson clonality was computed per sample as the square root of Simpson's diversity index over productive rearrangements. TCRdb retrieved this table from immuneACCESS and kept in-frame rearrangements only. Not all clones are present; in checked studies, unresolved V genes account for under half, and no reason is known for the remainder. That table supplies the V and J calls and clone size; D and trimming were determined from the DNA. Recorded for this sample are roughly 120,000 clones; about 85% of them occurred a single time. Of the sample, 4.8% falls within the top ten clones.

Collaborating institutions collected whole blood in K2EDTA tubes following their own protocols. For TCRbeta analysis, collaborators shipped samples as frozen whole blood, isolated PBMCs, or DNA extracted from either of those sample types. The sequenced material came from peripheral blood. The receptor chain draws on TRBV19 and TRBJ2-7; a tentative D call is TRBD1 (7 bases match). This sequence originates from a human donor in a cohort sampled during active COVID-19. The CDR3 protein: CASSIGGRGNYEQYF. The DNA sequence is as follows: TGTGCCAGTAGTATCGGGGGCAGGGGGAACTACGAGCAGTACTTC.